This TCR beta chain is from a study of T cell responses to AZD1222 COVID-19 vaccine. Findings and caveats of the study: Recipients of two AZD1222 doses showed rising Spike-specific TCR breadth and depth. The number of AZD1222 recipients seropositive at baseline was only five or six.

The table came from immunoSEQ multiplex PCR; TCRdb's copy has only in-frame clones and leaves some out. The top ten hold around 2.5% of the sample, which has about 120,000 clones, about nine tenths seen once. As for this clone: The antigen remains undetermined.

The sample was peripheral blood, taken 28 days after the second AZD1222 dose. This receptor was obtained from an adult who received the AZD1222 COVID-19 vaccine.

Here the CDR3 reads CASSQDPGQSTGELFF. Written as DNA, the CDR3 is TGTGCCAGCAGCCAAGACCCGGGACAGAGCACCGGGGAGCTGTTTTTT. This chain links TRBV4-2 with TRBJ2-2; 7 positions match TRBD1. The germline gives CDR1 LGHNA, CDR2 YNFKEQ. Trimming took 0 bases from V and 4 from J; bases not matched to a gene: 5. The CDR3 covers 16 residues.